Described below is a single T cell receptor (beta chain) sequence and its context. The V segment lost 0 bases and the J segment 0 bases; nucleotides outside the gene matches: 17. Per the germline V gene, CDR1 is MDHEN and CDR2 is SYDVKM. This CDR3 is built from 21 residues. This entry is derived from a study of blood T cell repertoires in COVID-19. The data were produced by immunoSEQ multiplex PCR, yet TCRdb's version contains in-frame clones alone and is incomplete. In the table there are about 170,000 clones, roughly 86% of which are singletons. The sample comprised peripheral blood. The chain employs TRBV28 and TRBJ1-2, with 9 nucleotides matching TRBD1. The sequence derives from a man aged 35 to 55 who had recovered from COVID-19. The CDR3 bases are TGTGCCAGCAGTTTATGGGGTCCTACCGGGACAGGGACCTTATCTAACTATGGCTACACCTTC. Its protein product is CASSLWGPTGTGTLSNYGYTF.